The present TCR beta chain was sequenced within a study of T cells in Graves' hyperthyroidism and ophthalmopathy. The germline V gene has CDR1 KGHSH and CDR2 LQKENI. The CDR3 covers 14 residues. Trimming removed 2 bases from V and 0 bases from J, with 7 bases in between. Amplification of TCR beta CDR3 regions was performed using RNA transcripts as template. TCR CDR3 regions were first amplified by RT-PCR with HTBI primers. One entry per CDR3 protein, called by TCRdb with MiXCR from the multiplex PCR reads. The sample records 650,000 to 750,000 distinct CDR3 sequences, 14% being singletons. This clonotype was detected many times.

The rearrangement links TRBV18 to TRBJ1-2; D gene ambiguous. Material for sequencing was blood. This receptor was identified in a woman aged 18-29 years with Graves' hyperthyroidism. This chain's CDR3 is CASSPSGSNYGYTF. As DNA, the CDR3 is TGTGCCAGCTCACCAAGTGGATCTAACTATGGCTACACCTTC.